This T cell receptor beta chain came from a study of blood T cells in healthy people across ages. The CDR3 is 14 amino acids. V was pared by 2 bases and J by 7 bases, with 11 bases between. The donors, all healthy, were Caucasians living in Russia, aged roughly 6 to 100. Sample-barcoded 5' priming and a J-beta primer mix drove a second PCR of about 7 to 12 cycles. TCRdb processed the 5' RACE reads anew with MiXCR; each CDR3 protein has one entry. This table holds hundreds of thousands of distinct CDR3 sequences, 56% found once. Study-wide findings and caveats: Conclusively comparing naive with antigen-experienced cells was impossible with unsorted PBMCs.

Remarks on this clonotype: Its specificity is unknown.

This sequence was found in a middle-aged man in good health. The sequencing sample was made of blood. This rearrangement joins TRBV12-3 or TRBV12-4 to TRBJ2-2, with a tentative D call TRBD2 (5 bases). CDR3 protein: CASSLWGAGGELFF. CDR3 nucleotides: TGTGCCAGCAGTTTATGGGGTGCGGGCGGGGAGCTGTTTTTT.